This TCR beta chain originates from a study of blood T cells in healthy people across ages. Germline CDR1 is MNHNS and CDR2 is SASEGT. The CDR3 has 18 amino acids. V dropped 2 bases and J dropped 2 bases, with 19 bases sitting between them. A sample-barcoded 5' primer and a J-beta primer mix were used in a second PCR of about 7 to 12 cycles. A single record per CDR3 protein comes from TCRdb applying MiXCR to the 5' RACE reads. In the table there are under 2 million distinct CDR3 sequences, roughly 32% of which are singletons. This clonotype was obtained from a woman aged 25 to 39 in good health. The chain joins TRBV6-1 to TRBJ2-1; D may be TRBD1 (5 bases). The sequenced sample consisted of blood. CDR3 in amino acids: CASSEIGWSGLPYNEQFF. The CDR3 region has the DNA TGTGCCAGCAGTGAAATAGGGTGGTCAGGGTTACCCTACAATGAGCAGTTCTTC.